This T cell receptor (beta chain) was captured in a study of beta chain features in type 1 diabetes. Study as a whole: Healthy donors and patients showed comparable age, gender and cell yields.

This CDR3 has 16 amino acids. Germline values: CDR1 MNHEY, CDR2 SVGAGI. The ends lost 2 bases at V and 2 bases at J; junction bases unmatched: 5. Reverse transcription of all isolated RNA meant that expressed TCRB transcripts were sequenced. Profiled with immunoSEQ multiplex PCR; TCRdb holds only in-frame clones, not every one. The table lists roughly 230,000 clones, over 7.5% of them singletons. This clone was seen more than once but under ten times. On average, the one heparinised blood draw given by each donor was approximately 120 mL. The chain joins TRBV6-5 to TRBJ1-4; 7 bases are a match to TRBD1. This TCR derives from a woman under 30 in good health. Sequenced: naive CD4+ T cells from blood. The CDR3 DNA follows: TGTGCCAGCAGTTACCAATACAGGGGCACTAATGAAAAACTGTTTTTT. It encodes CASSYQYRGTNEKLFF.